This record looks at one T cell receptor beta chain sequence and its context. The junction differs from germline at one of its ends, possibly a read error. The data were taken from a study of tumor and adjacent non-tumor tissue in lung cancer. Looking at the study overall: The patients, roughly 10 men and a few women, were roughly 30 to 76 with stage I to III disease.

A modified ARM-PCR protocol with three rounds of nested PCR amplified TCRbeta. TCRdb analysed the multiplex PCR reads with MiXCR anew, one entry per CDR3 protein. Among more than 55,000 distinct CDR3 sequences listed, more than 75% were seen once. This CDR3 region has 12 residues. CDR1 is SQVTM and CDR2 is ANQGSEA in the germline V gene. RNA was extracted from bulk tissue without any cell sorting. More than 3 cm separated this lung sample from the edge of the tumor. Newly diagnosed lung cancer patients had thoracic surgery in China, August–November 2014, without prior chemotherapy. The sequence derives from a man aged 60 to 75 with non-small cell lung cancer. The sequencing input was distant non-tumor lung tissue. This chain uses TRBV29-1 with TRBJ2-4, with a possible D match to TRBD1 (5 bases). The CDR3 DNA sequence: TGCAGCTTCAGGGCTTCCAAAAACATTGAGTACTTC. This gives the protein CSFRASKNIEYF. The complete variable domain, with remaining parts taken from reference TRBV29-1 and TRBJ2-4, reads SAVISQKPSRDICQRGTSLTIQCQVDSQVTMMFWYRQQPGQSLTLIATANQGSEATYESGFVIDKFPISRPNLTFSTLTVSNMSPEDSSIYLCSFRASKNIEYFGAGTRLSVL.